The 30 T cell receptor beta chains reported below all come from one sample, sequenced in a study of T cell clones after liver transplantation. Method: immunoSEQ multiplex PCR; TCRdb's copy keeps in-frame clones and lacks some. The sample yields tens of thousands of clones, roughly 70% seen once. Sequencing used CD4+ T cells from blood, obtained at the 22-month timepoint. The receptor source for this set is a human patient who received a liver transplant. Part of the T cell pool may stem from the graft donor.

This clone turned up a few times. The genes are TRBV5-4 and TRBJ1-6, with D possibly matching TRBD1 (6 bases). The V gene lost 0 bases and the J gene lost 9 bases, with 16 bases spanning the gap. Germline-derived CDR1 and CDR2 are SGHNT and YYREEE (reference sequence). CDR3 length: 16 amino acids. The CDR3, as DNA: TGTGCCAGCAGCTTGGTGGCAGGGGCGCTGGGTTCACCCCTCCACTTT. Translation gives CASSLVAGALGSPLHF.

CDR3 DNA: TGTGCCAGCAGCTTAAATGCTGGGGACGAGCAGTACTTC. Its translation is CASSLNAGDEQYF. The chain links TRBV7-9 to TRBJ2-7; unclear D gene. CDR3 size: 13 residues. With 2 bases removed from V and 5 bases from J, the gap between germline ends came to 10 bases. CDR1 and CDR2 (germline): SEHNR, FQNEAQ (reference sequence).

V and J are TRBV7-2 and TRBJ1-2; perhaps TRBD1 as D (5 bases). Germline CDR1 and CDR2: SGHTA and FQGNSA. The CDR3 consists of 12 residues. Trimming took 5 bases from V and 9 from J, leaving 13 bases between them. CDR3 in amino acids: CASSGTGLSYTF. DNA for the CDR3: TGTGCCAGCAGCGGGACTGGGCTGAGCTACACCTTC.

This clone was counted between two and nine times. V gene TRBV4-2 combines with J gene TRBJ1-1, with a weak D call TRBD1 (5 bases). The CDR3 spans 15 residues. Germline assignment: CDR1 LGHNA and CDR2 YNFKEQ. V was pared by 0 bases and J by 5 bases, with 13 bases between. CDR3 residues: CASSQERGLATEAFF. The CDR3, as DNA: TGTGCCAGCAGCCAAGAAAGGGGTTTGGCGACTGAAGCTTTCTTT.

This chain links TRBV11-2 with TRBJ2-5; 10 bases fit TRBD1. CDR3 length equals 14 residues. Germline V gene sequence: CDR1 SGHAT, CDR2 FQNNGV. V lost 3 bases to trimming and J lost 7 bases; unmatched junction nucleotides: 5. CDR3 amino acids: CASSLDRGWGTQYF. Here the CDR3 DNA reads TGTGCCAGCAGCTTGGACAGGGGGTGGGGGACCCAGTACTTC.

The J gene is TRBJ1-1, the V gene TRBV7-9; D not resolved. The V gene lost 1 base and the J gene lost 7 bases, with 19 bases spanning the gap. This CDR3 comprises 16 residues. Germline CDR1 and CDR2: SEHNR and FQNEAQ (reference sequence). The CDR3 loop is CASSLGPEGGSNEAFF. CDR3 bases: TGTGCCAGCAGCTTAGGGCCGGAGGGAGGGAGCAATGAAGCTTTCTTT.

The V gene is TRBV5-4, the J gene TRBJ2-2; 15 positions match TRBD2. The CDR3 consists of 17 residues. The J segment lost 2 bases and the V segment lost 5 bases, leaving 4 bases of the junction unmatched. Germline V gives CDR1 SGHNT, CDR2 YYREEE (reference sequence). CDR3 amino acids: CASRWGLAGGNTGELFF. In nucleotides, the CDR3 is TGTGCCAGCAGGTGGGGACTAGCGGGGGGAAACACCGGGGAGCTGTTTTTT.

This chain joins TRBV5-1 and TRBJ2-2, with 7 bases aligning to TRBD1. Germline V gene lookup returns CDR1 SGHRS and CDR2 YFSETQ. There are 16 residues in the CDR3. The trim removed 2 bases at V and 5 bases at J, leaving 9 bases unmatched. CDR3 amino acids: CASSFNRDSYTGELFF. The CDR3 coding sequence is TGCGCCAGCAGCTTCAACCGGGACAGCTATACCGGGGAGCTGTTTTTT. Complete variable domain (other parts from reference TRBV5-1 and TRBJ2-2): KAGVTQTPRYLIKTRGQQVTLSCSPISGHRSVSWYQQTPGQGLQFLFEYFSETQRNKGNFPGRFSGRQFSNSRSEMNVSTLELGDSALYLCASSFNRDSYTGELFFGEGSRLTVL.

This clone has a handful of counts. The chain carries TRBV27 and TRBJ2-3, with D possibly being TRBD1 (6 bases). The CDR3 spans 16 residues. V lost 5 bases and J 6 bases, leaving 21 bases between the germline ends. Germline loops: CDR1 MNHEY, CDR2 SMNVEV (reference sequence). The CDR3: CASSRQGNRGSDTQYF. CDR3 nucleotide sequence: TGTGCCAGCAGTAGGCAGGGGAATAGGGGTTCGGATACGCAGTATTTT.

The genes are TRBV14 and TRBJ2-3, with D unresolved. V was clipped by 0 bases and J by 0 bases, with 4 bases between them. Germline V CDR1 and CDR2: SGHDN, FVKESK. CDR3 length: 14 residues. CDR3 bases: TGTGCCAGCAGCCAAGAGTGGAGCACAGATACGCAGTATTTT. Protein product: CASSQEWSTDTQYF.

This clone is a singleton in its sample. The chain couples TRBV7-3 to TRBJ2-1, with 9 bases lining up with TRBD2. Per the germline V gene, CDR1 is SGHTA and CDR2 is FQGTGA. Trimming at V came to 5 bases and at J to 4 bases, leaving 6 bases not matched to a gene. This CDR3 has 15 residues. CDR3 sequence reads: CASSPAGGRYNEQFF. For the CDR3, the DNA is TGTGCCAGCAGCCCGGCGGGGGGGCGTTACAATGAGCAGTTCTTC.

The V gene is TRBV28, the J gene TRBJ1-3, with 9 nucleotides matching TRBD1. Germline CDR1 MDHEN, CDR2 SYDVKM. CDR3 length equals 16 residues. V gave up 3 bases and J gave up 0 bases; unmatched junction bases: 3. The CDR3 here is CASSFSQGASGNTIYF. CDR3 nucleotides: TGTGCCAGCAGTTTTTCACAGGGGGCCTCTGGAAACACCATATATTTT.

The rearrangement uses TRBV7-8 and TRBJ2-5, with a weak D call TRBD2 (5 bases). The CDR3 runs to 13 residues. The germline gives CDR1 SGHVS, CDR2 FQNEAQ. Trimming took off 5 bases at V and 4 bases at J, with 11 bases between the two ends. Here the CDR3 DNA reads TGTGCCAGCAGCAACCAGGCGGGAGAGACCCAGTACTTC. Protein product: CASSNQAGETQYF.

This rearrangement joins TRBV21-1 to TRBJ1-1. TRBV21-1 is deemed a pseudogene. This CDR3 comprises 13 residues. The CDR3 loop is CASSLFPNTEAFF. CDR3 DNA: TGTGCCAGCAGCCTTTTTCCGAACACTGAAGCTTTCTTT.

V and J are TRBV11-2 and TRBJ1-2; D is possibly TRBD1 (6 bases). This CDR3 is 14 amino acids long. Trimming took 5 bases from V and 5 from J, leaving 15 bases between them. The V gene's germline CDR1 is SGHAT and CDR2 FQNNGV. The CDR3 nucleotides read TGTGCCAGCAGCCCCTCGGGACAAACTTATGGCTACACCTTC. Protein: CASSPSGQTYGYTF.

This rearrangement joins TRBV2 to TRBJ2-1, with no clear D. V was trimmed by 8 bases and J by 8 bases, leaving 10 bases between them. Germline values: CDR1 SNHLY, CDR2 FYNNEI. The CDR3 totals 11 residues. CDR3 in amino acids: CASSSWDEQFF. In DNA form, the CDR3 reads TGTGCCAGCTCAAGTTGGGATGAGCAGTTCTTC. Using reference TRBV2 and TRBJ2-1 for the parts outside the CDR3, the full variable domain is EPEVTQTPSHQVTQMGQEVILRCVPISNHLYFYWYRQILGQKVEFLVSFYNNEISEKSEIFDDQFSVERPDGSNFTLKIRSTKLEDSAMYFCASSSWDEQFFGPGTRLTVL.

This clone appeared a single time. The CDR3 is CASSLGQGGQETQYF. Here the CDR3 DNA reads TGCGCCAGCAGCTTGGGCCAGGGAGGGCAAGAGACCCAGTACTTC. The chain carries TRBV5-1 and TRBJ2-5; 7 bases fit TRBD2. CDR3 size: 15 residues. Germline CDR1 reads SGHRS; CDR2 reads YFSETQ. V lost 0 bases, J lost 2 bases, and 4 bases stayed unmatched.

The V gene is TRBV2, the J gene TRBJ2-7; D unclear. CDR3 length equals 13 residues. From germline, CDR1 is SNHLY and CDR2 FYNNEI. Trimming took off 7 bases at V and 1 base at J, with 11 bases between the two ends. CDR3 DNA: TGTGCCAGCACTCCCTACAGTTCCTACGAGCAGTACTTC. This gives the protein CASTPYSSYEQYF.

J is TRBJ1-4 and V is TRBV9; 10 bases match TRBD1. This CDR3 has 15 amino acids. Germline V gene lookup returns CDR1 SGDLS and CDR2 YYNGEE. J lost 6 bases, V lost 0 bases, and 2 bases had no gene match. The CDR3 loop is CASSVEGQGYEKLFF. CDR3 nucleotides: TGTGCCAGCAGCGTAGAGGGACAGGGGTATGAAAAACTGTTTTTT.

The chain employs TRBV13 and TRBJ1-2; 7 bases map to TRBD1. Losses at the gene ends were 3 bases for V and 4 bases for J; bases not matched to a gene: 5. The CDR3 length is 14 residues. In germline, CDR1 is PRHDT, CDR2 FYEKMQ (reference sequence). The CDR3 reads CASSFLTGTYGYTF. The CDR3 bases are TGTGCCAGCAGCTTCCTGACAGGGACCTATGGCTACACCTTC.

V gene TRBV6-5 combines with J gene TRBJ2-6, with D unresolved. The germline V gene has CDR1 MNHEY and CDR2 SVGAGI. Trimming removed 5 bases from V and 3 bases from J, with 5 bases in between. The CDR3 extends over 13 amino acids. The CDR3 DNA sequence: TGTGCCAGCAGTCCCTATGGGGCCAACGTCCTGACTTTC. This sequence encodes CASSPYGANVLTF.

J is TRBJ2-7 and V is TRBV6-5; unclear D gene. The CDR3 loop spans 11 amino acids. Germline V gene lookup returns CDR1 MNHEY and CDR2 SVGAGI. V was cut by 2 bases and J by 5 bases, with 4 bases left in between. CDR3 DNA sequence: TGTGCCAGCAGTTACGCAAACGAGCAGTACTTC. Protein product: CASSYANEQYF.

The chain has TRBV11-2 and TRBJ1-3, with 7 bases fitting TRBD1. CDR1 and CDR2 from the germline V gene are SGHAT and FQNNGV. The CDR3 spans 16 residues. V gave up 0 bases and J gave up 1 base; unmatched junction bases: 3. CDR3 sequence (DNA): TGTGCCAGCAGCTTAGATCCAGGGGGATCTGGAAACACCATATATTTT. It codes for CASSLDPGGSGNTIYF.

The J gene is TRBJ1-2, the V gene TRBV28, with D tentatively TRBD1 (6 bases). CDR1 is MDHEN, CDR2 SYDVKM, per germline. The CDR3 runs 14 residues. Trimming took off 4 bases at V and 8 bases at J, with 17 bases between the two ends. The CDR3 sequence is CASSSGQGQRGYTF. Here the CDR3 DNA reads TGTGCCAGCAGTTCGGGGCAGGGACAAAGGGGCTACACCTTC.

V is TRBV6-5 and J is TRBJ1-1, with 9 bases lining up with TRBD1. The junction had 5 bases not matched to a gene; V was cut back by 6 bases and J by 3 bases. Germline CDR1 and CDR2: MNHEY and SVGAGI. The CDR3 extends over 14 amino acids. The CDR3 DNA is TGTGCCAGCAGCCCGGACAGGGGATACACTGAAGCTTTCTTT. Translation: CASSPDRGYTEAFF.

The chain is built from TRBV7-6 and TRBJ2-7; TRBD1 agrees at 7 bases. After removal of 6 bases from V and 5 bases from J, the junction contained 7 bases not matched to a gene. Germline assignment: CDR1 SGHVS and CDR2 FNYEAQ. The length of the CDR3 is 13 residues. CDR3 DNA sequence: TGTGCCAGCAGTAGACAGGGCCGTCACGAGCAGTACTTC. This codes for CASSRQGRHEQYF.

Only a few counts were recorded for this clone. V gene TRBV30 combines with J gene TRBJ1-3; D uncertain. The germline V and J ends were trimmed by 5 bases and 4 bases, with 15 bases remaining between them. Germline V gene lookup returns CDR1 GTSNPN and CDR2 SVGIG (reference sequence). The CDR3 covers 14 residues. The CDR3 region is CAWGRRSSGNTIYF. The CDR3 coding sequence is TGTGCCTGGGGCAGGAGGTCTTCGGGAAACACCATATATTTT.

This sequence joins TRBV5-6 and TRBJ2-1; TRBD2 is a possible D gene (5 bases). CDR1 is SGHDT, CDR2 YYEEEE, per germline. This CDR3 is 16 amino acids long. V lost 4 bases and J lost 4, with 18 bases in between. CDR3 DNA sequence: TGTGCCAGCAGCCCTGGAGGAGGTAGGGTGTACAATGAGCAGTTCTTC. Translated: CASSPGGGRVYNEQFF.

The V call is TRBV9, the J call TRBJ1-2; TRBD1 agrees at 7 bases. Trimming at V came to 3 bases and at J to 4 bases, leaving 6 bases not matched to a gene. The V gene's germline CDR1 is SGDLS and CDR2 YYNGEE. The CDR3 totals 14 residues. The CDR3 loop reads CASSAPGQAYGYTF. The CDR3 coding sequence is TGTGCCAGCAGCGCACCCGGACAGGCCTATGGCTACACCTTC. Together with reference TRBV9 and TRBJ1-2, the CDR3 gives the full variable domain: DSGVTQTPKHLITATGQRVTLRCSPRSGDLSVYWYQQSLDQGLQFLIQYYNGEERAKGNILERFSAQQFPDLHSELNLSSLELGDSALYFCASSAPGQAYGYTFGSGTRLTVV.

The table lists this clone with a count of one. The V and J genes are TRBV2 and TRBJ1-1; tentative D call: TRBD1 (5 bases). Germline loops: CDR1 SNHLY, CDR2 FYNNEI. This CDR3 spans 14 amino acids. The ends were cut back, 6 bases at V and 1 base at J, with 12 bases in the middle. This CDR3 reads CASRPGRPNTEAFF. The DNA for the CDR3 is TGTGCCAGCAGGCCGGGACGGCCGAACACTGAAGCTTTCTTT.